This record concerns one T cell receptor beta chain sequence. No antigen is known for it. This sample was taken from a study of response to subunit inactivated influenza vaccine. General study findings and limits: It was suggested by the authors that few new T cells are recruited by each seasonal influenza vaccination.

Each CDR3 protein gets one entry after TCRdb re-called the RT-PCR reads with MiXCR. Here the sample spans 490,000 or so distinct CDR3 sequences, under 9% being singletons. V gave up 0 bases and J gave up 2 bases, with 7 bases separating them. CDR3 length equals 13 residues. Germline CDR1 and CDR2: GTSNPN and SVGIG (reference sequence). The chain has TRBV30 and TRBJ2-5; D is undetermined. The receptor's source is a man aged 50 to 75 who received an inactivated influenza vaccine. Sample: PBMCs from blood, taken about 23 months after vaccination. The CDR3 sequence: CAWSVGEQETQYF. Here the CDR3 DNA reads TGTGCCTGGAGTGTAGGAGAGCAAGAGACCCAGTACTTC.